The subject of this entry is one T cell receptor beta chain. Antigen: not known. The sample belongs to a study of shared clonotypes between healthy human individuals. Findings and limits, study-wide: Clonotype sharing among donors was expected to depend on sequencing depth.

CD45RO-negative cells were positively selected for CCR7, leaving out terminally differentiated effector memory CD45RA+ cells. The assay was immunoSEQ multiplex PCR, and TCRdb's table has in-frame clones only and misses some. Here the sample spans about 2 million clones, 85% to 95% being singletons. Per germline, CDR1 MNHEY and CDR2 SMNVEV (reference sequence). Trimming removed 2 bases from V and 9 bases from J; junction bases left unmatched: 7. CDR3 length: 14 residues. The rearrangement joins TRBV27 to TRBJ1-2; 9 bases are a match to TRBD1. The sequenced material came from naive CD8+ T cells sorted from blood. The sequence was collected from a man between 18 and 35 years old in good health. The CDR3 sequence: CASSLAGTGSRYTF. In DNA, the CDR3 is TGTGCCAGCAGTTTAGCCGGGACAGGGAGTCGCTACACCTTC.